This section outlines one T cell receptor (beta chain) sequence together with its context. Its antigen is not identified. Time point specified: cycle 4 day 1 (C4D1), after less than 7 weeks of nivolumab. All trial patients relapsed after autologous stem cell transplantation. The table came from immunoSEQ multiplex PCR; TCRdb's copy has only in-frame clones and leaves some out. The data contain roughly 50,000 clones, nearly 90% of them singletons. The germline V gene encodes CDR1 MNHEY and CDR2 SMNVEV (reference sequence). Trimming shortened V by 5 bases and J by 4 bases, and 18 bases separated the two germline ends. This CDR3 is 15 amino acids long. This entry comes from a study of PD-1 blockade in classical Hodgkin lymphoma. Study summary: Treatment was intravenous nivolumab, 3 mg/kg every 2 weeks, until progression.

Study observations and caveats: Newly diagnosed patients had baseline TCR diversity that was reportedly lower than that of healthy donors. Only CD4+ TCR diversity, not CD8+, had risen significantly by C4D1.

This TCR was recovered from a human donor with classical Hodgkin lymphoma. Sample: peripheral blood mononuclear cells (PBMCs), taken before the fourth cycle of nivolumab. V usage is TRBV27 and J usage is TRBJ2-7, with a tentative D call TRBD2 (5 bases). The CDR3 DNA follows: TGTGCCAGCAGTCCCGAGACTTTAACGGGATACGAGCAGTACTTC. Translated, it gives CASSPETLTGYEQYF.